The 32 T cell receptor beta chains below were found in one sample sequenced in a study of Graves' ophthalmopathy and Graves' hyperthyroidism. From RNA, the CDR3 regions of TCR beta chains were amplified and sequenced. A first-round RT-PCR used HTBI primers, followed by a second-round multiplex PCR. TCRdb reprocessed the multiplex PCR reads via MiXCR and lists one record per CDR3 protein. The sample carries 500,000 to 600,000 distinct CDR3 sequences, under 45% recorded once. The sample consisted of peripheral blood or thyroid tissue (not recorded which). The source of these receptors is an adult man with Graves' hyperthyroidism.

As to this clonotype: It is unclear where the CDR3 begins or ends on the DNA, so no DNA is shown, and the CDR3 is as TCRdb lists it. The chain couples TRBV10-3 to TRBJ1-1; the DNA was not used to check the table's D call, TRBD1. The germline V gene has CDR1 ENHRY and CDR2 SYGVKD. Including both end residues, the CDR3 is 15 amino acids long. CDR3 protein: CAICSARAGGTEAFF.

V usage is TRBV24-1 and J usage is TRBJ2-2; 9 nucleotides align to TRBD2. Germline-derived CDR1 and CDR2 are KGHDR and SFDVKD. The length of the CDR3 is 16 residues. The J segment lost 4 bases and the V segment lost 5 bases, leaving 7 bases of the junction unmatched. CDR3 amino acids: CATSVSGRWGTGELFF. CDR3 coding DNA: TGTGCCACCAGTGTTAGCGGGAGATGGGGCACCGGGGAGCTGTTTTTT.

The gene calls are TRBV27 and TRBJ1-2, with 8 bases lining up with TRBD1. CDR3 size: 14 residues. Germline assignment: CDR1 MNHEY and CDR2 SMNVEV (reference sequence). V trimming: 7 bases; J trimming: 5 bases; junction bases outside the gene matches: 9. In DNA, the CDR3 is TGTGCCAGCACCCCCAGGGACAGGCCGTATGGCTACACCTTC. It translates to CASTPRDRPYGYTF.

This clonotype was seen at least ten times. The chain recombines TRBV6-5 with TRBJ1-2; 7 nucleotides align to TRBD1. Germline CDR1 MNHEY, CDR2 SVGAGI. The V and J ends lost 6 bases and 6 bases, in that order; junction bases with no gene match: 7. This CDR3 contains 13 residues. CDR3 residues: CASSLTGMDGYTF. Written as DNA, the CDR3 is TGTGCCAGCAGCCTGACAGGGATGGATGGCTACACCTTC.

This clonotype was seen many times. The V call is TRBV6-6, the J call TRBJ1-1, with unresolved D. The CDR3 sequence is 16 residues long. Germline loops: CDR1 MNHNY, CDR2 SVGAGI (reference sequence). V dropped 2 bases and J dropped 1 base, with 14 bases sitting between them. For the CDR3, the DNA is TGTGCCAGCAGTTACGGTTGGGCAAGACAGAACACTGAAGCTTTCTTT. Protein: CASSYGWARQNTEAFF.

As regards this clonotype: Lacking the conserved final phenylalanine or tryptophan, this CDR3 likely reflects a read error. No DNA is shown, since the ends of the CDR3 on it are uncertain; the CDR3 is the one TCRdb lists. The CDR3 is CGLRTSDTGELVL. V and J are TRBV7-9 and TRBJ2-2; TRBD2 is the table's D call, not checked against the DNA. Germline V gene lookup returns CDR1 SEHNR and CDR2 FQNEAQ (reference sequence). Including both end residues, the CDR3 is 13 amino acids long.

V and J are TRBV29-1 and TRBJ1-2; D is ambiguous. V lost 3 bases, J lost 2 bases, and 10 bases lay in between. Germline V CDR1 and CDR2: SQVTM, ANQGSEA. The CDR3 runs to 13 residues. CDR3 nucleotide sequence: TGCAGCGTTGAGGCGGCGGTCAACTATGGCTACACCTTC. Translation gives CSVEAAVNYGYTF.

This clonotype turned up a few times. The chain is built from TRBV2 and TRBJ2-7; TRBD2 agrees at 11 bases. CDR1 and CDR2 (germline): SNHLY, FYNNEI. The CDR3 extends over 18 amino acids. J gave up 7 bases and V 2 bases, and 16 bases lay outside the gene matches. CDR3 region: CASSEWGAAGLAGKEQYF. Here the CDR3 DNA reads TGTGCCAGCAGTGAATGGGGGGCAGCCGGACTAGCGGGTAAAGAGCAGTACTTC.

This clonotype was recorded at least ten times. This chain links TRBV29-1 with TRBJ2-7; possibly TRBD1 for D (5 bases). V shed 4 bases and J shed 5 bases, with 15 bases lying between them. Germline V lookup: CDR1 SQVTM, CDR2 ANQGSEA. The length of the CDR3 is 13 residues. CDR3 bases: TGCAGCGTTGCGTCGCAGGGTGGCGACGAGCAGTACTTC. Its protein is CSVASQGGDEQYF.

DNA of the CDR3: TGTGCCAGCAGCTCCTCTTTCACCGGGCTATCCGAGCAGTTCTTC. This codes for CASSSSFTGLSEQFF. The chain couples TRBV7-8 to TRBJ2-5, with unresolved D. With the DNA end fitting TRBJ2-1 better, the J assignment may be wrong. This CDR3 comprises 15 residues. Germline V gene lookup returns CDR1 SGHVS and CDR2 FQNEAQ.

This clonotype showed up many times. The chain couples TRBV6-5 to TRBJ1-2, with 7 bases matching TRBD1. Trimming removed 10 bases from V and 6 bases from J; junction bases left unmatched: 11. This CDR3 has 13 residues. Germline assignment: CDR1 MNHEY and CDR2 SVGAGI. In DNA form, the CDR3 reads TGTGCCACGACAGGGCGAGTCTTTCATGGCTACACCTTC. It codes for CATTGRVFHGYTF.

The CDR3, as DNA: TGTGCCAGCAGTGAATGGACACACAATAGCAATCAGCCCCAGCATTTT. It encodes CASSEWTHNSNQPQHF. This chain uses TRBV6-1 with TRBJ1-5; tentatively, D is TRBD1 (5 bases). The V end was cut by 2 bases, the J end by 0 bases, with 11 bases between. The CDR3 loop spans 16 amino acids. CDR1 is MNHNS and CDR2 is SASEGT in the germline V gene.

This clonotype was detected a few times. The V gene is TRBV6-1, the J gene TRBJ2-7, with TRBD2 identical over 9 bases. CDR3 length: 14 residues. V trimming: 1 base; J trimming: 4 bases; junction bases outside the gene matches: 2. In germline, CDR1 is MNHNS, CDR2 SASEGT. The CDR3 DNA is TGTGCCAGCAGTGAAGGCGGGAGGGAGTACGAGCAGTACTTC. Amino acid sequence: CASSEGGREYEQYF.

V is TRBV30 and J is TRBJ1-2, with D perhaps matching TRBD1 (5 bases). Germline V gene lookup returns CDR1 GTSNPN and CDR2 SVGIG (reference sequence). This CDR3 is built from 15 residues. Trimming cost V 4 bases and J 4 bases, with 19 bases left between them. The CDR3 DNA follows: TGTGCCTGGACCCTTTGGGACTTAAAATCCTATGGCTACACCTTC. It codes for CAWTLWDLKSYGYTF.

The table lists this clonotype with a few counts. The chain carries TRBV9 and TRBJ2-2, with TRBD2 matching over 14 bases. V was pared by 2 bases and J by 6 bases, with 6 bases of the junction left unmatched. The CDR3 has 17 amino acids. Germline V gives CDR1 SGDLS, CDR2 YYNGEE. CDR3 loop: CASSVTLGLAGAGELFF. The CDR3 coding sequence is TGTGCCAGCAGCGTGACCTTGGGACTAGCGGGAGCCGGGGAGCTGTTTTTT.

This clonotype was counted at least ten times. This chain uses TRBV2 with TRBJ2-7; TRBD2 matches at 9 bases. Germline-derived CDR1 and CDR2 are SNHLY and FYNNEI. There are 14 residues in the CDR3. The J segment lost 0 bases and the V segment lost 8 bases, leaving 5 bases of the junction unmatched. The CDR3 here is CASGAGGSSYEQYF. The CDR3 coding sequence is TGTGCCAGCGGCGCGGGAGGGAGCTCCTACGAGCAGTACTTC.

The chain uses TRBV12-3 or TRBV12-4 and TRBJ1-1; 8 bases are shared with TRBD1. With 6 bases clipped from V and 6 bases from J, the junction kept 12 bases outside the gene matches. The length of the CDR3 is 15 residues. The DNA for the CDR3 is TGTGCCAGCAGCACCCGGACAGGGAGGAGGTCTGAAGCTTTCTTT. Its translation: CASSTRTGRRSEAFF.

The chain combines TRBV5-5 with TRBJ2-6; D unclear. The CDR3 consists of 16 residues. The germline V gene has CDR1 SGHKS and CDR2 YYEKEE (reference sequence). Trimming took 4 bases from V and 4 from J, leaving 15 bases between them. The DNA of the CDR3 is TGTGCCAGCAGCCAAGAATGGGCGTCCGGGGCCAACGTCCTGACTTTC. It specifies CASSQEWASGANVLTF.

This clonotype appeared many times. The chain carries TRBV2 and TRBJ2-7; D is perhaps TRBD1 (6 bases). There are 15 residues in the CDR3. The V gene's germline CDR1 is SNHLY and CDR2 FYNNEI. With 5 bases removed from V and 1 base from J, the gap between germline ends came to 15 bases. The DNA of the CDR3 is TGTGCCAGCAGTAGTCAGGGGACGGGATCCTACGAGCAGTACTTC. Translated, it gives CASSSQGTGSYEQYF.

V is TRBV9 and J is TRBJ1-1; no reliable D call. Germline V gives CDR1 SGDLS, CDR2 YYNGEE. Trimming pared 0 bases from V and 4 bases from J, leaving 10 bases between. The length of the CDR3 is 14 residues. CDR3 bases: TGTGCCAGCAGCGTAGGCGGGTCTAGCACTGAAGCTTTCTTT. Translation gives CASSVGGSSTEAFF. The full variable domain, with the rest looked up from reference TRBV9 and TRBJ1-1, is DSGVTQTPKHLITATGQRVTLRCSPRSGDLSVYWYQQSLDQGLQFLIQYYNGEERAKGNILERFSAQQFPDLHSELNLSSLELGDSALYFCASSVGGSSTEAFFGQGTRLTVV.

This clonotype has ten or more counts. The chain combines TRBV9 with TRBJ1-2; 7 nucleotides agree with TRBD1. With V trimmed by 0 bases and J by 7 bases, 9 bases remained unmatched. Germline V gene data show CDR1 as SGDLS and CDR2 as YYNGEE. CDR3 length: 15 residues. The CDR3 is CASSVGGGDRVGYTF. For the CDR3, the DNA is TGTGCCAGCAGCGTAGGAGGGGGTGACAGGGTTGGCTACACCTTC.

The chain combines TRBV9 with TRBJ1-5; unclear D gene. The CDR3 spans 14 residues. Germline assignment: CDR1 SGDLS and CDR2 YYNGEE. Trimming took 4 bases from V and 3 from J, leaving 11 bases between them. CDR3 DNA sequence: TGTGCCAGCAGCTTGATTGCCGACAATCAGCCCCAGCATTTT. Translating gives CASSLIADNQPQHF.

The chain has TRBV24-1 and TRBJ2-6, with 10 bases identical to TRBD1. CDR3 length equals 23 residues. The V segment lost 4 bases and the J segment 3 bases; nucleotides outside the gene matches: 23. CDR1 KGHDR and CDR2 SFDVKD come from the germline V gene. CDR3 nucleotides: TGTGCCACCAGTGACTCGGACAGGGGGGCCGGGACAGCATCCTCTAGTGGGGCCAACGTCCTGACTTTC. Translation: CATSDSDRGAGTASSSGANVLTF.

The chain is built from TRBV12-3 or TRBV12-4 and TRBJ1-1, with D possibly TRBD1 on 5 matching bases. The CDR3 sequence is 13 residues long. V was clipped by 6 bases and J by 1 base, with 9 bases between them. CDR3 nucleotides: TGTGCCAGCAGAGGGGAGACGAACACTGAAGCTTTCTTT. Translation: CASRGETNTEAFF.

The chain recombines TRBV9 with TRBJ2-7; 7 bases fit TRBD2. V lost 7 bases, J lost 7 bases, and 11 bases stayed unmatched. Germline assignment: CDR1 SGDLS and CDR2 YYNGEE. The CDR3 consists of 13 residues. The CDR3 loop reads CASHGTTLGEQYF. CDR3 DNA: TGTGCCAGCCACGGGACTACCCTAGGAGAGCAGTACTTC.

The chain combines TRBV15 with TRBJ2-3; D is possibly TRBD2 (5 bases). Trimming removed 8 bases from V and 1 base from J, with 13 bases in between. The CDR3 runs 14 residues. Looked up from germline, CDR1 is LNHNV and CDR2 is YYDKDF (reference sequence). CDR3 coding DNA: TGTGCCACCTTGCGTAGCGCCGGCACAGATACGCAGTATTTT. It yields the protein CATLRSAGTDTQYF.

Details on this clonotype: This is likely a read error, given that the CDR3 carries no conserved phenylalanine or tryptophan at its end. It is unclear where the CDR3 begins or ends on the DNA, so no DNA is shown, and the CDR3 is as TCRdb lists it. Here the CDR3 reads CASSLAGG. V is TRBV7-9 and J is TRBJ2-5; no DNA check was done on the table's D call, TRBD1. From germline, CDR1 is SEHNR and CDR2 FQNEAQ (reference sequence). The CDR3 is 8 amino acids long, termini counted.

The CDR3 is CASSPLKRGPETQYF. The CDR3 DNA reads TGTGCCAGCAGCCCCCTGAAACGCGGGCCAGAGACCCAGTACTTC. The chain employs TRBV2 and TRBJ2-5, with D perhaps matching TRBD2 (5 bases). From germline, CDR1 is SNHLY and CDR2 FYNNEI. V was shortened by 6 bases and J by 4 bases, with 18 bases between the two germline ends. The CDR3 runs 15 residues. Based on the CDR3 plus reference TRBV2 and TRBJ2-5, the full variable domain is EPEVTQTPSHQVTQMGQEVILRCVPISNHLYFYWYRQILGQKVEFLVSFYNNEISEKSEIFDDQFSVERPDGSNFTLKIRSTKLEDSAMYFCASSPLKRGPETQYFGPGTRLLVL.

A word on this clonotype: One end of the junction is discordant with germline, which a read error may explain. The chain couples TRBV2 to TRBJ2-7; D gene unclear. This CDR3 region has 12 residues. Per the germline V gene, CDR1 is SNHLY and CDR2 is FYNNEI. In DNA form, the CDR3 reads TGCGCCTGCAGCCAAGGTGGGGTCGAGCAGTACTTC. Translated, it gives CACSQGGVEQYF.

On this clonotype itself: A much larger clone differs by one base, so this may be a read error. This chain links TRBV6-5 with TRBJ2-2; tentatively, D is TRBD1 or TRBD2 (8 bases each). The CDR3 is 16 residues long. From germline, CDR1 is MNHEY and CDR2 SVGAGI. In DNA form, the CDR3 reads TGTGCCAGCAGATCAGGGGGCGGGAGGTACATCGGGGAGCTGTCTTTT. It yields the protein CASRSGGGRYIGELSF.

As concerns this clonotype: At one of its ends the junction is not consistent with the germline gene, which may arise from a read error. The chain links TRBV27 to TRBJ2-6, with TRBD1 matching 7 bases. CDR1 and CDR2 (germline): MNHEY, SMNVEV (reference sequence). The CDR3 covers 13 residues. The CDR3 nucleotides read TGTGCCAGCAGCTTAACAGGGGTCAACGTCCTGACTTTC. As protein: CASSLTGVNVLTF. Full variable domain (rest looked up from reference TRBV27 and TRBJ2-6): EAQVTQNPRYLITVTGKKLTVTCSQNMNHEYMSWYRQDPGLGLRQIYYSMNVEVTDKGDVPEGYKVSRKEKRNFPLILESPSPNQTSLYFCASSLTGVNVLTFGAGSRLTVL.

About this clonotype: With a much larger clone just one base away, this may be a read error. The chain is built from TRBV12-3 or TRBV12-4 and TRBJ2-7, with unresolved D. The CDR3 is made up of 14 amino acids. The CDR3 loop reads CVSSLRGASYEQYF. The DNA of the CDR3 is TGTGTCAGCAGTTTACGAGGAGCGTCCTACGAGCAGTACTTC.